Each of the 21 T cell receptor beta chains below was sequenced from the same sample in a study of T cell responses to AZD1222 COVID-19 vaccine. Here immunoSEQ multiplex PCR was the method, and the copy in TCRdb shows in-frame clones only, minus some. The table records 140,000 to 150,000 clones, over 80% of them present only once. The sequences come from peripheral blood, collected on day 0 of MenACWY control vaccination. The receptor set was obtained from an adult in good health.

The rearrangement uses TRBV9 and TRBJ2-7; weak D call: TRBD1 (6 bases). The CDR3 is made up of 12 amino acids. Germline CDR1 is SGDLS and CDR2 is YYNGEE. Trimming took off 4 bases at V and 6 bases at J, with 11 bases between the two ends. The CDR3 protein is CASSLQGGEQYF. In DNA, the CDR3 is TGTGCCAGCAGCCTACAGGGTGGCGAGCAGTACTTC.

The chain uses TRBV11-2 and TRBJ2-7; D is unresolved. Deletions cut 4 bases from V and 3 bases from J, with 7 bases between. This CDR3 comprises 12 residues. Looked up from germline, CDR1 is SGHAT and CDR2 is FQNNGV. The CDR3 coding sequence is TGTGCCAGCAGCTCTGGGTACTACGAGCAGTACTTC. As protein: CASSSGYYEQYF.

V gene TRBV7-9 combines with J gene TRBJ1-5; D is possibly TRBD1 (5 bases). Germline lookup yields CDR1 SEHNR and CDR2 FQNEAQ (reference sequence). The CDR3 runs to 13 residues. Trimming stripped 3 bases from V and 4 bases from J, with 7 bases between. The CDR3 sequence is CASSFEGNQPQHF. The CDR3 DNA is TGTGCCAGCAGCTTCGAGGGGAATCAGCCCCAGCATTTT.

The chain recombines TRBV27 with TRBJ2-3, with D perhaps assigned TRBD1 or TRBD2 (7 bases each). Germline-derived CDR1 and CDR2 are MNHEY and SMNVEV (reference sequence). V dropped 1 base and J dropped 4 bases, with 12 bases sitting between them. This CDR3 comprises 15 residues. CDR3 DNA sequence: TGTGCCAGCAGTTTATGGGCAGGGGGGGCAGATACGCAGTATTTT. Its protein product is CASSLWAGGADTQYF.

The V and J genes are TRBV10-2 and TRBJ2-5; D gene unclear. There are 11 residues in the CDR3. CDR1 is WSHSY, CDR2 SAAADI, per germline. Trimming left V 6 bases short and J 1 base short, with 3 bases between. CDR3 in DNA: TGCGCCAGCAGGATCCAAGAGACCCAGTACTTC. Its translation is CASRIQETQYF.

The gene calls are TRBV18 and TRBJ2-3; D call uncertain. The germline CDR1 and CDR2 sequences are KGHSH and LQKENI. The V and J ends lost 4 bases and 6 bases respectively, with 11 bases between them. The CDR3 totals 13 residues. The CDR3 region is CASSQISRDTQYF. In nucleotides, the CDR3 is TGTGCCAGCTCACAAATAAGCAGGGATACGCAGTATTTT.

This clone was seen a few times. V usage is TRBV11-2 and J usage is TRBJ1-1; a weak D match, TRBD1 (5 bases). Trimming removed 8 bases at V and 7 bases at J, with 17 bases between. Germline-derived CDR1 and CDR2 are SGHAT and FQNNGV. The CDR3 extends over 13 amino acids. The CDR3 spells CASSLGGDREAFF. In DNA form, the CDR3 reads TGTGCCAGCTCCCTGGGAGGGGACCGTGAAGCTTTCTTT.

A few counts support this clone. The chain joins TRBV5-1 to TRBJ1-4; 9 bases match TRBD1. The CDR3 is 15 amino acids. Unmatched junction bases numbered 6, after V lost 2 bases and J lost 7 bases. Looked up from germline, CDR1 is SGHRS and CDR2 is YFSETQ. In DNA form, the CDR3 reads TGCGCCAGCAGCTTAACAGGGGGCGAAAGTGAAAAACTGTTTTTT. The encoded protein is CASSLTGGESEKLFF.

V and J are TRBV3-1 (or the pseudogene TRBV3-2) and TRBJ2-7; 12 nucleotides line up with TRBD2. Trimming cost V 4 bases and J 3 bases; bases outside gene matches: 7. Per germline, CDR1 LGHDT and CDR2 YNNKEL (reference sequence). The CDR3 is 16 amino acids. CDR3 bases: TGTGCCAGCAGCCTCCGCGGACTAGCGGGATTCTACGAGCAGTACTTC. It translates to CASSLRGLAGFYEQYF.

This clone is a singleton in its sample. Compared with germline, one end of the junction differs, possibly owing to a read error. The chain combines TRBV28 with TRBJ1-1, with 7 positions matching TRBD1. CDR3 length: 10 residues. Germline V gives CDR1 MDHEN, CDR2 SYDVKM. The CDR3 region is CASSLQGELF. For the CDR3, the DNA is TGTGCCAGCAGTTTACAGGGGGAGCTATTT.

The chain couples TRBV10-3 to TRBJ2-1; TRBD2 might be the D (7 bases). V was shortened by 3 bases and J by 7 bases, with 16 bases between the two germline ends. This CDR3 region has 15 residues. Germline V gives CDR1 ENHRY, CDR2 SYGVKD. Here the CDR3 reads CAISDGGQGRNEQFF. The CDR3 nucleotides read TGTGCCATCAGTGACGGGGGGCAGGGAAGGAATGAGCAGTTCTTC.

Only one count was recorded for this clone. DNA for the CDR3: TGCGCCAGCAGCTTTGGCCAGGGTGTGGGTGGCTACACCTTC. It encodes CASSFGQGVGGYTF. The chain couples TRBV5-1 to TRBJ1-2; D perhaps matches TRBD1 (5 bases). Germline assignment: CDR1 SGHRS and CDR2 YFSETQ. Trimming removed 2 bases from V and 7 bases from J, with 15 bases in between. CDR3 size: 14 residues.

The CDR3 nucleotides are TGTGCCAGTAGTCGACTGCGGGGTAGCGGGGCCTCTGGGGCCAACGTCCTGACTTTC. Translated: CASSRLRGSGASGANVLTF. The chain has TRBV19 and TRBJ2-6; 8 nucleotides agree with TRBD2. J lost 0 bases, V lost 5 bases, and 12 bases had no gene match. This CDR3 region has 19 residues. The germline gives CDR1 LNHDA, CDR2 SQIVND (reference sequence). The full variable domain, its missing parts supplied by reference TRBV19 and TRBJ2-6, is DGGITQSPKYLFRKEGQNVTLSCEQNLNHDAMYWYRQDPGQGLRLIYYSQIVNDFQKGDIAEGYSVSREKKESFPLTVTSAQKNPTAFYLCASSRLRGSGASGANVLTFGAGSRLTVL.

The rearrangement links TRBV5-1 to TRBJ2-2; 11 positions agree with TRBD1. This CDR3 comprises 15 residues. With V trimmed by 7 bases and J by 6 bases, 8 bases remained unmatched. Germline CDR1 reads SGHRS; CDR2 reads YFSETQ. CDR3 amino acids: CASHPGQGVSGELFF. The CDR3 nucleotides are TGCGCCAGCCATCCGGGACAGGGGGTTTCCGGGGAGCTGTTTTTT.

In DNA, the CDR3 is TGTGCCAGCAGTATAGGGGGGGTCTCTGAAAAACTGTTTTTT. It translates to CASSIGGVSEKLFF. The chain uses TRBV2 and TRBJ1-4; D perhaps matches TRBD1 (6 bases). Trimming took 5 bases from V and 7 from J, leaving 14 bases between them. CDR3 size: 14 residues. CDR1 and CDR2 from the germline V gene are SNHLY and FYNNEI.

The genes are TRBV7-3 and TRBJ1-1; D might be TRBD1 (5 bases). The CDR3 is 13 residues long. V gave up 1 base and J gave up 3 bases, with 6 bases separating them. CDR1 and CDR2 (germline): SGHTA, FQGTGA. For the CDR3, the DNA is TGTGCCAGCAGCTTAATAGGGGACACTGAAGCTTTCTTT. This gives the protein CASSLIGDTEAFF.

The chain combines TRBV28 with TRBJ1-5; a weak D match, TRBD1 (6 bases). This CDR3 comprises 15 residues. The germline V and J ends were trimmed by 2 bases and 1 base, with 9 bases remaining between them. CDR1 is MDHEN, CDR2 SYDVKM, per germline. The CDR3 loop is CASSLLTGSNQPQHF. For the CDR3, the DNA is TGTGCCAGCAGTTTACTGACAGGAAGCAATCAGCCCCAGCATTTT.

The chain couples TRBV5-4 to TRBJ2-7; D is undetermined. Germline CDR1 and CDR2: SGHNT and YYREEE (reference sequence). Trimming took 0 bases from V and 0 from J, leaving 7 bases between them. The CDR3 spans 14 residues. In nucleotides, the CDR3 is TGTGCCAGCAGCTTGGGGCCCTCCTCCTACGAGCAGTACTTC. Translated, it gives CASSLGPSSYEQYF.

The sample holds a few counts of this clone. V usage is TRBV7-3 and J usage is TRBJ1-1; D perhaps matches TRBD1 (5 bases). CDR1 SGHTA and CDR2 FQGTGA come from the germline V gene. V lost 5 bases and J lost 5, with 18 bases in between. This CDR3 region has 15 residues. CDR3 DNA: TGTGCCAGCAGCCCCGAAGTGGGACGGCGTACTGAAGCTTTCTTT. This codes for CASSPEVGRRTEAFF.

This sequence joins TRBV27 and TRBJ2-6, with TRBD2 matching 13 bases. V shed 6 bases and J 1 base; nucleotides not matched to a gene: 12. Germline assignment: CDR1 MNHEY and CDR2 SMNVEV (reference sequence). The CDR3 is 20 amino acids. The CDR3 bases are TGTGCCAGCAGCAGACAGGGGATACTAGCGGGGGGGTCTGGGGCCAACGTCCTGACTTTC. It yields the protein CASSRQGILAGGSGANVLTF. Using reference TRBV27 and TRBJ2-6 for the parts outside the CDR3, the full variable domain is EAQVTQNPRYLITVTGKKLTVTCSQNMNHEYMSWYRQDPGLGLRQIYYSMNVEVTDKGDVPEGYKVSRKEKRNFPLILESPSPNQTSLYFCASSRQGILAGGSGANVLTFGAGSRLTVL.

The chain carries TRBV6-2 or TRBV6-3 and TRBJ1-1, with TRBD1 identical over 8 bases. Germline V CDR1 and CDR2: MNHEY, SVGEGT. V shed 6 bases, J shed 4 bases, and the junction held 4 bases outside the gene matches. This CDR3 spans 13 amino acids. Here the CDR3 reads CASSLTGVTEAFF. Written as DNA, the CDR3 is TGTGCCAGCAGCTTGACAGGGGTCACTGAAGCTTTCTTT.